One sample yielded the 14 T cell receptor beta chains listed below, sequenced in a study of blood T cell repertoires in COVID-19. The method was immunoSEQ multiplex PCR; TCRdb's version includes in-frame clones alone and lacks a portion of them. This table has some 270,000 clones, around 82% appearing once. Source material: PBMCs or T cells enriched from blood (not recorded which). These receptors were collected from a man between 45 and 60 years old who had recovered from COVID-19.

The chain has TRBV7-2 and TRBJ1-1, with 12 positions matching TRBD1. The CDR3 has 14 residues. V was clipped by 6 bases and J by 4 bases; unmatched bases: 3. The germline V gene has CDR1 SGHTA and CDR2 FQGNSA. The CDR3 DNA is TGTGCCAGCAGGGGGGACAGGGGGCCCACTGAAGCTTTCTTT. Its protein product is CASRGDRGPTEAFF.

The chain recombines TRBV3-1 (or the pseudogene TRBV3-2) with TRBJ2-5; 8 positions match TRBD1. V was clipped by 4 bases and J by 6 bases; unmatched bases: 4. CDR3 length: 13 amino acids. CDR1 LGHDT and CDR2 YNNKEL come from the germline V gene (reference sequence). DNA for the CDR3: TGTGCCAGCAGCCCTCAGGGGGCGAAGACCCAGTACTTC. It encodes CASSPQGAKTQYF.

The chain carries TRBV10-3 and TRBJ2-5, with D possibly being TRBD2 (5 bases). The length of the CDR3 is 13 residues. Between the trimmed V and J ends, which lost 4 bases and 4 bases, there was a span of 10 bases. In germline, CDR1 is ENHRY, CDR2 SYGVKD. The CDR3 DNA sequence: TGTGCCATCAGTGTACTAGATCGAGAGACCCAGTACTTC. Translating gives CAISVLDRETQYF.

The rearrangement uses TRBV30 and TRBJ2-3, with TRBD2 matching over 7 bases. The CDR3 has 13 residues. Germline V CDR1 and CDR2: GTSNPN, SVGIG (reference sequence). Trimming removed 7 bases from V and 6 bases from J; junction bases left unmatched: 10. DNA for the CDR3: TGTGCCTCCTCGACAGCCGGGGGGGATACGCAGTATTTT. It codes for CASSTAGGDTQYF. Variable domain in full (rest from reference TRBV30 and TRBJ2-3): SQTIHQWPATLVQPVGSPLSLECTVEGTSNPNLYWYRQAAGRGLQLLFYSVGIGQISSEVPQNLSASRPQDRQFILSSKKLLLSDSGFYLCASSTAGGDTQYFGPGTRLTVL.

The table lists this clone with many counts. V usage is TRBV19 and J usage is TRBJ1-5; the D gene is possibly TRBD1 (5 bases). CDR3 size: 18 residues. The germline V gene encodes CDR1 LNHDA and CDR2 SQIVND (reference sequence). Trimming removed 5 bases at V and 4 bases at J, with 24 bases between. The DNA of the CDR3 is TGTGCCAGTAGTCCTCCCCGAGTGGGGCCCCAGGGTAATCAGCCCCAGCATTTT. This codes for CASSPPRVGPQGNQPQHF.

The chain carries TRBV6-5 and TRBJ1-1; D is ambiguous. CDR1 is MNHEY and CDR2 is SVGAGI in the germline V gene. Trimming left V 9 bases short and J 5 bases short, with 16 bases between. CDR3 length equals 13 residues. CDR3 amino acids: CASFAAKWTEAFF. The CDR3 DNA reads as TGTGCCAGTTTTGCAGCGAAGTGGACTGAAGCTTTCTTT.

This chain connects TRBV5-1 to TRBJ1-6, with 7 nucleotides matching TRBD1. CDR1 SGHRS and CDR2 YFSETQ come from the germline V gene. V shed 1 base, J shed 10 bases, and the junction held 2 bases outside the gene matches. This CDR3 has 13 residues. The DNA of the CDR3 is TGCGCCAGCAGCTTGCTACAGGGGTCACCCCTCCACTTT. It is translated as CASSLLQGSPLHF. Using reference TRBV5-1 and TRBJ1-6 for the parts outside the CDR3, the full variable domain is KAGVTQTPRYLIKTRGQQVTLSCSPISGHRSVSWYQQTPGQGLQFLFEYFSETQRNKGNFPGRFSGRQFSNSRSEMNVSTLELGDSALYLCASSLLQGSPLHFGNGTRLTVT.

The chain recombines TRBV27 with TRBJ1-4; D not resolved. V was clipped by 4 bases and J by 0 bases, with 6 bases between them. Germline assignment: CDR1 MNHEY and CDR2 SMNVEV (reference sequence). There are 14 residues in the CDR3. CDR3 in DNA: TGTGCCAGCAGTTCTCTATCAACTAATGAAAAACTGTTTTTT. Its translation is CASSSLSTNEKLFF.

This clone has just a few counts. V usage is TRBV9 and J usage is TRBJ1-2, with 9 bases lining up with TRBD1. CDR3 size: 16 residues. Losses at the gene ends were 2 bases for V and 2 bases for J; bases not matched to a gene: 7. Germline CDR1 SGDLS, CDR2 YYNGEE. The DNA of the CDR3 is TGTGCCAGCAGCGTCGTCACCGGACAGGGGAACTATGGCTACACCTTC. Residues: CASSVVTGQGNYGYTF.

The chain carries TRBV4-2 and TRBJ1-5, with D unresolved. The V gene lost 0 bases and the J gene lost 1 base, with 7 bases spanning the gap. This CDR3 has 15 amino acids. Germline CDR1 reads LGHNA; CDR2 reads YNFKEQ. CDR3 residues: CASSQEAYSNQPQHF. For the CDR3, the DNA is TGTGCCAGCAGCCAAGAAGCGTACAGCAATCAGCCCCAGCATTTT.

This clone was seen only once. The V gene is TRBV7-9, the J gene TRBJ1-2; possibly TRBD1 for D (6 bases). Germline V CDR1 and CDR2: SEHNR, FQNEAQ (reference sequence). V gave up 4 bases and J gave up 8 bases, with 20 bases separating them. This CDR3 has 15 amino acids. This CDR3 is CASSYTNRDEQGYTF. The CDR3 region has the DNA TGTGCCAGCAGCTACACAAACAGGGATGAACAAGGCTACACCTTC.

The chain recombines TRBV7-3 with TRBJ2-1, with 7 positions matching TRBD2. CDR1 and CDR2 (germline): SGHTA, FQGTGA. The trim removed 1 base at V and 0 bases at J, leaving 9 bases unmatched. The CDR3 runs to 18 residues. CDR3 loop: CASSLIARGGSSYNEQFF. In nucleotides, the CDR3 is TGTGCCAGCAGCTTAATCGCCCGGGGCGGGAGCTCCTACAATGAGCAGTTCTTC.

This clone was seen a single time. V is TRBV2 and J is TRBJ2-3, with a tentative D call TRBD2 (5 bases). Looked up from germline, CDR1 is SNHLY and CDR2 is FYNNEI. The germline V and J ends were trimmed by 7 bases and 0 bases, with 14 bases remaining between them. The length of the CDR3 is 15 residues. CDR3 loop: CASTKEAGSTDTQYF. The DNA for the CDR3 is TGTGCCAGCACCAAAGAGGCGGGTAGCACAGATACGCAGTATTTT.

This sequence joins TRBV9 and TRBJ2-1; TRBD2 matches 7 bases. This CDR3 has 14 residues. Unmatched junction bases numbered 0, after V lost 2 bases and J lost 1 base. CDR1 and CDR2 (germline): SGDLS, YYNGEE. The CDR3 here is CASSVGGSYNEQFF. The CDR3 coding sequence is TGTGCCAGCAGCGTGGGAGGGTCCTACAATGAGCAGTTCTTC.